This TCR beta chain was identified during a study of blood T cell repertoires in COVID-19. Study in general: COVID-19 samples collected from the United States, Italy and Spain covered acute and convalescent phases. The analysed material was cDNA or gDNA that came from T cells, B-cell-depleted T cells, or PBMCs.

Original methodology: For nucleated cells, counts were estimated from reference gene primer amplification. Assay used: immunoSEQ multiplex PCR; TCRdb lists only in-frame clones, some missing. Clone size and V and J calls were adopted from that table, with D and trimming inferred from the DNA. The sample lists about 300,000 clones, around nine tenths occurring once. The sequence was collected from a man between 65 and 85 years old with acute or convalescent COVID-19. Sequenced input: peripheral blood.

The CDR3 DNA reads TGTGCCAGCAGCACCGGGACAGGGCGATCTAGCGGGGTGGGGTTCTTC. Residues: CASSTGTGRSSGVGFF. The rearrangement joins TRBV28 to TRBJ2-1; D may correspond to TRBD1 or TRBD2 (9 bases each). CDR3 length: 16 amino acids. The V gene lost 6 bases and the J gene lost 15 bases, with 30 bases spanning the gap. Germline CDR1 and CDR2: MDHEN and SYDVKM.